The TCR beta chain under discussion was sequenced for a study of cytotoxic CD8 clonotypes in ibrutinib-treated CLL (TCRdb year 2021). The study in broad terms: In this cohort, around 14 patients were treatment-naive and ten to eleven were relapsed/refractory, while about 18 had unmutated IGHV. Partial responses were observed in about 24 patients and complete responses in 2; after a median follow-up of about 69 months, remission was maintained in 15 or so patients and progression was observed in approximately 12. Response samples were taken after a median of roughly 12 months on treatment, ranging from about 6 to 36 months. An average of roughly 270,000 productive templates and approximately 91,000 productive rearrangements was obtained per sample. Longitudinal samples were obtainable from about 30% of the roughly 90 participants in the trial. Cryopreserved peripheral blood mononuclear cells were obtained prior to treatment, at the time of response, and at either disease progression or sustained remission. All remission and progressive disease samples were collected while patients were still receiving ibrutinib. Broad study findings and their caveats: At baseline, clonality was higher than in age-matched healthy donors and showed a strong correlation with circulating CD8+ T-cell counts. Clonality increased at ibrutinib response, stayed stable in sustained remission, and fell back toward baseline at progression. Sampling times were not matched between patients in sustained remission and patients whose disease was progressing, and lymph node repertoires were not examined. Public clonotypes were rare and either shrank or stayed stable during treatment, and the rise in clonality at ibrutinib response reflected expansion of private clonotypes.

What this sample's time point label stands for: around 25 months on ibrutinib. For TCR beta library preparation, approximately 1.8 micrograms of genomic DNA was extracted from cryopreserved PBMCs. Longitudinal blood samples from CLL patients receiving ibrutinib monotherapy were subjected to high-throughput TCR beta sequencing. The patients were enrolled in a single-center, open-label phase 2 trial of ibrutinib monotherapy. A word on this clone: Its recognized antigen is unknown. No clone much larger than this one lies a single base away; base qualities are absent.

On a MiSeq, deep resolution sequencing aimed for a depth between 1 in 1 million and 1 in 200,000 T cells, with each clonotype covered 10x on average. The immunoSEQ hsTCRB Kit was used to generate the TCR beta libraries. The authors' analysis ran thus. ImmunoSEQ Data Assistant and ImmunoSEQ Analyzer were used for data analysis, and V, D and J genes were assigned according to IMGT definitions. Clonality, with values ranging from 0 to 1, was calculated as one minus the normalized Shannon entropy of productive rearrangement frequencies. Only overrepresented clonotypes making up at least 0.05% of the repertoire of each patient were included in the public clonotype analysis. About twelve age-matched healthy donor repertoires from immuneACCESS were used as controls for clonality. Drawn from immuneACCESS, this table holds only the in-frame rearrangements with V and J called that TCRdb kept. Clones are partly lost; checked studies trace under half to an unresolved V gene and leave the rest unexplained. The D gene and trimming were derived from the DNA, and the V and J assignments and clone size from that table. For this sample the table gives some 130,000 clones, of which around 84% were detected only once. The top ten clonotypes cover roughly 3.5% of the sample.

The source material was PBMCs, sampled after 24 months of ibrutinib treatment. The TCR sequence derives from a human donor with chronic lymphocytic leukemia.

The sequenced DNA is TGTGCCACCAGCAAAGCAGAGGACTATGGCTACACCTTC. Translated, this gives CATSKAEDYGYTF. The chain joins TRBV15 to TRBJ1-2, with the identity of the D gene unclear. The CDR3 measures 13 amino acids from cysteine to phenylalanine. Only the CDR3 DNA is retained, 39 bases long and in frame from the first base. V is cut by 4 bases and J by 3 bases, and the space between the germline ends is 9 bases. From a lookup of the germline V gene (reference sequence), CDR1 and CDR2 are LNHNV and YYDKDF.